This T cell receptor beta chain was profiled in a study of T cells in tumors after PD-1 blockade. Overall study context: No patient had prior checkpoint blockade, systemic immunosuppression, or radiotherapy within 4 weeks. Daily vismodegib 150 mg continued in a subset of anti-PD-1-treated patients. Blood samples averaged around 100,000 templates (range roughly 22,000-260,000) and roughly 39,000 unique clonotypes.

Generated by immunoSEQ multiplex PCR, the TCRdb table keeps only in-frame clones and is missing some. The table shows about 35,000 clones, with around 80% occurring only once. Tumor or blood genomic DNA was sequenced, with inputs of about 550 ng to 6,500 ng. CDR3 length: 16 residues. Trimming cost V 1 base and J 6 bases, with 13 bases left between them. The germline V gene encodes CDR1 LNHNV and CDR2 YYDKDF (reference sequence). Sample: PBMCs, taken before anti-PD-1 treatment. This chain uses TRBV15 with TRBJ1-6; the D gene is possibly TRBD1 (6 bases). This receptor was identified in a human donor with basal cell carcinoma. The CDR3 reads CATSRGGGRGNSPLHF. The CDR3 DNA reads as TGTGCCACCAGCAGAGGAGGCGGCAGGGGTAATTCACCCCTCCACTTT.